The 14 T cell receptor beta chains below were found in one sample sequenced in a study of cytotoxic CD8 clonotypes in ibrutinib-treated CLL. TCRdb's table, derived via immunoSEQ multiplex PCR, lists solely in-frame clones and lacks some. Altogether over 250,000 clones are present, approximately 76% being singletons, with the ten largest covering about 5.3%. The sequences come from PBMCs, collected at disease progression, from a patient treated with ibrutinib. These receptors were collected from a human donor with chronic lymphocytic leukemia.

This clone was detected a few times. The rearrangement links TRBV6-6 to TRBJ1-2, with D unresolved. The CDR3 contains 15 residues. Germline lookup yields CDR1 MNHNY and CDR2 SVGAGI (reference sequence). The V gene lost 7 bases and the J gene lost 4 bases, with 19 bases spanning the gap. The CDR3 nucleotides read TGTGCCAGCACCGGAAGGACCCTAAGGTCCTATGGCTACACCTTC. Amino acids: CASTGRTLRSYGYTF.

Here the CDR3 DNA reads TGTGCCAGCAGCGTAGATCAGGGAGCCGGGGAGCTGTTTTTT. Its protein is CASSVDQGAGELFF. The chain links TRBV9 to TRBJ2-2; either TRBD1 or TRBD2 may fit D (5 bases each). The CDR3 extends over 14 amino acids. The ends were cut back, 0 bases at V and 6 bases at J, with 9 bases in the middle. Germline lookup yields CDR1 SGDLS and CDR2 YYNGEE. Using reference TRBV9 and TRBJ2-2 for the parts outside the CDR3, the full variable domain is DSGVTQTPKHLITATGQRVTLRCSPRSGDLSVYWYQQSLDQGLQFLIQYYNGEERAKGNILERFSAQQFPDLHSELNLSSLELGDSALYFCASSVDQGAGELFFGEGSRLTVL.

This clone was detected a few times. This chain uses TRBV29-1 with TRBJ1-1; no firm D call. CDR3 length: 13 amino acids. CDR1 and CDR2 (germline): SQVTM, ANQGSEA. V was cut by 6 bases and J by 0 bases, with 11 bases left in between. Here the CDR3 reads CSVARVMNTEAFF. The CDR3 coding sequence is TGCAGCGTCGCGAGGGTGATGAACACTGAAGCTTTCTTT.

V is TRBV28 and J is TRBJ1-3; 7 bases fit TRBD1. Losses at the gene ends were 6 bases for V and 0 bases for J; bases not matched to a gene: 11. Germline CDR1 reads MDHEN; CDR2 reads SYDVKM. CDR3 length: 17 residues. Here the CDR3 reads CASSSTGQISSGNTIYF. CDR3 DNA sequence: TGTGCCAGCAGCTCCACGGGACAGATTAGCTCTGGAAACACCATATATTTT.

The chain couples TRBV7-9 to TRBJ2-1; D is ambiguous. Germline V CDR1 and CDR2: SEHNR, FQNEAQ (reference sequence). Trimming took 5 bases from V and 7 from J, leaving 18 bases between them. CDR3 length: 15 residues. For the CDR3, the DNA is TGTGCCAGCAGCCCTCGCAAAGCAGGAGCAAATGAGCAGTTCTTC. This translates into CASSPRKAGANEQFF.

This clone was seen more than once but under ten times. The chain links TRBV6-5 to TRBJ2-1, with D unresolved. V shed 2 bases and J shed 4 bases, with 9 bases lying between them. Germline CDR1 and CDR2: MNHEY and SVGAGI. The CDR3 is 14 residues long. The DNA of the CDR3 is TGTGCCAGCAGTTACGGTGTAGGATACAATGAGCAGTTCTTC. Its protein product is CASSYGVGYNEQFF.

CDR3 region: CASSFPGQGYEQYF. CDR3 in DNA: TGTGCCAGCAGCTTTCCCGGACAGGGATACGAGCAGTACTTC. The chain joins TRBV5-6 to TRBJ2-7, with 8 bases that match TRBD1. CDR1 and CDR2 (germline): SGHDT, YYEEEE. This CDR3 has 14 amino acids. Trimming at V came to 2 bases and at J to 4 bases, leaving 5 bases not matched to a gene. Using reference TRBV5-6 and TRBJ2-7 for the parts outside the CDR3, the full variable domain is DAGVTQSPTHLIKTRGQQVTLRCSPKSGHDTVSWYQQALGQGPQFIFQYYEEEERQRGNFPDRFSGHQFPNYSSELNVNALLLGDSALYLCASSFPGQGYEQYFGPGTRLTVT.

The CDR3 loop is CASSFGVASNQPQHF. The CDR3 nucleotides read TGTGCCAGCAGCTTCGGTGTGGCTAGCAATCAGCCCCAGCATTTT. The rearrangement joins TRBV5-6 to TRBJ1-5, with D uncertain. V lost 2 bases and J 0 bases, leaving 9 bases between the germline ends. Germline-derived CDR1 and CDR2 are SGHDT and YYEEEE. There are 15 residues in the CDR3.

The J gene is TRBJ1-3, the V gene TRBV2, with D possibly being TRBD1 (5 bases). This CDR3 has 16 amino acids. Trimming left V 7 bases short and J 0 bases short, with 16 bases between. The germline CDR1 and CDR2 sequences are SNHLY and FYNNEI. Here the CDR3 reads CASKNGGPSSGNTIYF. In nucleotides, the CDR3 is TGTGCCAGCAAGAACGGGGGACCGAGCTCTGGAAACACCATATATTTT.

This chain links TRBV2 with TRBJ2-2; the D is unclear. The CDR3 length is 14 residues. Germline assignment: CDR1 SNHLY and CDR2 FYNNEI. The germline V and J ends were trimmed by 8 bases and 6 bases, with 16 bases remaining between them. CDR3 sequence reads: CASRGAEFSGELFF. The CDR3 bases are TGTGCCAGCCGAGGAGCTGAGTTTTCCGGGGAGCTGTTTTTT.

The genes are TRBV12-5 and TRBJ1-2; D gene uncertain. CDR1 and CDR2 from the germline V gene are LGHNT and FRNRAP. V was shortened by 2 bases and J by 1 base, with 8 bases between the two germline ends. This CDR3 spans 14 amino acids. CDR3 loop: CASGLRTSNYGYTF. CDR3 sequence (DNA): TGTGCTAGTGGTTTGCGGACTAGTAACTATGGCTACACCTTC.

The chain has TRBV4-3 and TRBJ1-1, with D possibly matching TRBD1 (6 bases). The CDR3 is 15 residues long. The V gene's germline CDR1 is LGHNA and CDR2 YSLEER. Trimming shortened V by 0 bases and J by 4 bases, and 12 bases separated the two germline ends. CDR3 DNA: TGCGCCAGCAGCCAAGAGTGGGGGCGCCCCACTGAAGCTTTCTTT. As protein: CASSQEWGRPTEAFF.

This sequence joins TRBV19 and TRBJ1-2; no firm D call. CDR1 LNHDA and CDR2 SQIVND come from the germline V gene (reference sequence). V was shortened by 3 bases and J by 1 base, with 9 bases between the two germline ends. The CDR3 extends over 14 amino acids. The CDR3 spells CASSISASNYGYTF. The CDR3 coding sequence is TGTGCCAGTAGTATTTCGGCCAGTAACTATGGCTACACCTTC.

The chain is built from TRBV28 and TRBJ1-4; 7 bases line up with TRBD1. Trimming cost V 8 bases and J 8 bases; bases outside gene matches: 5. This CDR3 has 12 residues. Germline CDR1 reads MDHEN; CDR2 reads SYDVKM. The CDR3, as DNA: TGTGCCAGCCAGGGGGGGACCGAAAAACTGTTTTTT. Translation: CASQGGTEKLFF.